The entry below describes one TCR beta chain. Antigen: not known. Per germline, CDR1 GTSNPN and CDR2 SVGIG (reference sequence). V was trimmed by 1 base and J by 2 bases, leaving 18 bases between them. There are 17 residues in the CDR3. The PCR was carried out with 60 Vbeta primers and 13 Jbeta primers. The data were produced by immunoSEQ multiplex PCR, yet TCRdb's version contains in-frame clones alone and is incomplete. The sample lists some 200,000 clones; roughly 85% were seen once. This record belongs to a study of cytomegalovirus exposure and HLA in healthy donors. The study, taken as a whole, reports: The study carried out a later analysis of TCR beta sequences. It associated some 17,000 of them with specific HLA alleles at a false discovery rate of 0.05. It was approximately 150 TCR beta chains that were listed as cytomegalovirus-associated.

Material for sequencing was PBMCs. The sequence was collected from a young man in good health and CMV-seronegative. The chain is built from TRBV30 and TRBJ2-1, with D uncertain. CDR3 DNA: TGTGCCTGGAGTGCCCCACATGTCGCTCCCCCCTACAATGAGCAGTTCTTC. It is translated as CAWSAPHVAPPYNEQFF.